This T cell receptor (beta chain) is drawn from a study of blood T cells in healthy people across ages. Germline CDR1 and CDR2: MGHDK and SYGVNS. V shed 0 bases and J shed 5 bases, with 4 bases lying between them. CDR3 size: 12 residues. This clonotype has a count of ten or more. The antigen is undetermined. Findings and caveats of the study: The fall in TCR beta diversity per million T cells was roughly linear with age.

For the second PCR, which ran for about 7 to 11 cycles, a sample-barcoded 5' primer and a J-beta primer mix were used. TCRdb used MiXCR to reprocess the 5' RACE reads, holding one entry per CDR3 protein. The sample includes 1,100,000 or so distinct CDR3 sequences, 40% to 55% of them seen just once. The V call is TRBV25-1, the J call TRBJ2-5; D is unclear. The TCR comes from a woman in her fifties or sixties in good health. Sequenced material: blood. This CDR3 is CASSEYMETQYF. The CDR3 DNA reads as TGTGCCAGCAGTGAATATATGGAGACCCAGTACTTC.